One and the same sample provided the 9 T cell receptor beta chains below, sequenced in a study of blood T cell repertoires in COVID-19. The data were produced by immunoSEQ multiplex PCR, yet TCRdb's version contains in-frame clones alone and is incomplete. The repertoire holds about 78,000 clones, with roughly nine tenths as singletons. Sequencing used peripheral blood. Every receptor here comes from a man in his forties or fifties with active or convalescent COVID-19.

This clone was seen a handful of times. The chain recombines TRBV10-1 with TRBJ1-5; 10 nucleotides line up with TRBD1. This CDR3 comprises 14 residues. Unmatched junction bases numbered 3, after V lost 4 bases and J lost 6 bases. CDR1 WNHNN and CDR2 SYGVQD come from the germline V gene (reference sequence). In DNA form, the CDR3 reads TGCGCCAGCAGTGTTGGGACAGGGGCTCAGCCCCAGCATTTT. Amino acids: CASSVGTGAQPQHF.

This chain connects TRBV24-1 to TRBJ2-5; TRBD1 matches 7 bases. J was trimmed by 1 base and V by 5 bases; bases with no gene match: 0. CDR3 length: 13 amino acids. Germline V gene sequence: CDR1 KGHDR, CDR2 SFDVKD. The CDR3 loop reads CATSGTGQETQYF. For the CDR3, the DNA is TGTGCCACCAGTGGGACAGGCCAAGAGACCCAGTACTTC.

The V and J genes are TRBV10-3 and TRBJ2-3; TRBD1 matches 7 bases. Germline V lookup: CDR1 ENHRY, CDR2 SYGVKD. J gave up 2 bases and V 1 base, and 3 bases lay outside the gene matches. This CDR3 is 15 amino acids long. DNA of the CDR3: TGTGCCATCAGTGAGTTGGGGACAGACACAGATACGCAGTATTTT. Its protein is CAISELGTDTDTQYF.

The chain combines TRBV4-2 with TRBJ2-1; 11 bases map to TRBD2. The CDR3 consists of 16 residues. J was trimmed by 5 bases and V by 0 bases; bases with no gene match: 3. In germline, CDR1 is LGHNA, CDR2 YNFKEQ. The DNA for the CDR3 is TGTGCCAGCAGCCAAGAGGGGACTAGCGGTAACAATGAGCAGTTCTTC. The encoded protein is CASSQEGTSGNNEQFF.

The rearrangement links TRBV30 to TRBJ1-1; possibly TRBD1 for D (5 bases). With 1 base removed from V and 1 base from J, the gap between germline ends came to 7 bases. Germline V gives CDR1 GTSNPN, CDR2 SVGIG (reference sequence). This CDR3 region has 13 residues. As DNA, the CDR3 is TGTGCCTGGAGTGCGACAGCGAACACTGAAGCTTTCTTT. It codes for CAWSATANTEAFF.

The chain carries TRBV6-1 and TRBJ2-1; 8 bases map to TRBD1. The length of the CDR3 is 14 residues. Germline lookup yields CDR1 MNHNS and CDR2 SASEGT. Unmatched junction bases numbered 2, after V lost 3 bases and J lost 4 bases. The chain's CDR3 is CASSDRDRYNEQFF. CDR3 DNA: TGTGCCAGCAGTGACCGGGACAGGTACAATGAGCAGTTCTTC.

The chain carries TRBV13 and TRBJ2-5; D might be TRBD1 (6 bases). Between the trimmed V and J ends, which lost 0 bases and 4 bases, there was a span of 15 bases. The CDR3 is 16 residues long. The germline gives CDR1 PRHDT, CDR2 FYEKMQ (reference sequence). CDR3 nucleotides: TGTGCCAGCAGCTTAGGTGGGATGATGGGGGCAGAGACCCAGTACTTC. Translated, it gives CASSLGGMMGAETQYF. The full variable domain, completed using reference TRBV13 and TRBJ2-5, is AAGVIQSPRHLIKEKRETATLKCYPIPRHDTVYWYQQGPGQDPQFLISFYEKMQSDKGSIPDRFSAQQFSDYHSELNMSSLELGDSALYFCASSLGGMMGAETQYFGPGTRLLVL.

The rearrangement uses TRBV5-6 and TRBJ2-7, with 8 bases aligning to TRBD1. This CDR3 is 14 amino acids long. Germline loops: CDR1 SGHDT, CDR2 YYEEEE. V was clipped by 4 bases and J by 1 base; unmatched bases: 4. The CDR3, as DNA: TGTGCCAGCAGCCGTGGACAGGGTTCCTACGAGCAGTACTTC. Residues: CASSRGQGSYEQYF.

V is TRBV5-1 and J is TRBJ1-1, with D perhaps TRBD1 (5 bases). This CDR3 contains 14 residues. The germline V gene encodes CDR1 SGHRS and CDR2 YFSETQ. V was pared by 5 bases and J by 1 base, with 12 bases between. This chain's CDR3 is CASRTGGANTEAFF. The CDR3 nucleotides read TGCGCCAGCAGGACGGGAGGGGCGAACACTGAAGCTTTCTTT.